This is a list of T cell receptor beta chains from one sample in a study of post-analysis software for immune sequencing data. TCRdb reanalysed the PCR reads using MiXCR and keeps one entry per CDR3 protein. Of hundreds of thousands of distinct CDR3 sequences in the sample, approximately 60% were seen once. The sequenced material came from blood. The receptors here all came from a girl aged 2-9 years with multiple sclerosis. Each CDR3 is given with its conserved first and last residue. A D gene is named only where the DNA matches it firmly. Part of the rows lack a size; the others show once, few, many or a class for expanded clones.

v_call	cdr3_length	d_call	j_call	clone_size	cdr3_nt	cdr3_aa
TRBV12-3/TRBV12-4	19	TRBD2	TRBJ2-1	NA	TGTGCCAGCAGTTTTGGGAGCGGGAGGTTCATAAGCTCCTACAATGAGCAGTTCTTC	CASSFGSGRFISSYNEQFF
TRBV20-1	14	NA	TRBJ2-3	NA	TGCAGTGCGGTAGAGCCTGATGAGACAGATACGCAGTATTTT	CSAVEPDETDTQYF
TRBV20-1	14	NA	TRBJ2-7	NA	TGCAGTGCTAGAGTACGCCTAGCCCACTACGAGCAGTACTTC	CSARVRLAHYEQYF
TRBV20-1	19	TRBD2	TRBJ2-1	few	TGCAGTGCTAGCCCCGGAGGGACTAGCGGGGGGGCCTGGGGCGTTGAGCAGTTCTTC	CSASPGGTSGGAWGVEQFF
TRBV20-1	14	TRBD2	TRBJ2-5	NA	TGCAGTGCTAGATGGCCGGGGGGGCAAGAGACCCAGTACTTC	CSARWPGGQETQYF
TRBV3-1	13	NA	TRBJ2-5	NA	TGTGCCAGCAGCCAAGGGAACCAAGAGACCCGGTACTTC	CASSQGNQETRYF
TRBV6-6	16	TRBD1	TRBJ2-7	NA	TGTGCCAGCAGTACCTCGGGAAGTGGACAGGGCTACGAGCAGTACTTC	CASSTSGSGQGYEQYF
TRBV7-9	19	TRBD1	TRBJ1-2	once	TGTGCCAGCAGCTTCCTACCGGGACAGGGGAGAACACTCACCTATGGCTACACCTTC	CASSFLPGQGRTLTYGYTF
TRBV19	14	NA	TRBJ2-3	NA	TGTGCCAGTAGTTACGGGAGAAAGTCAGATACGCAGTATTTT	CASSYGRKSDTQYF
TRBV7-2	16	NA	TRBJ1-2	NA	TGTGCCAGCAGCTTAGATGAGGGGAGTTCTCCCTATGGCTACACCTTC	CASSLDEGSSPYGYTF
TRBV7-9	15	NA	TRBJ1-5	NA	TGTGCCAGCAGCCCCCAGGGTACGGGCAATCAGCCCCAGCATTTT	CASSPQGTGNQPQHF
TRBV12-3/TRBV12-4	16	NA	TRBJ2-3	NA	TGTGCCAGCAAACCTCCCGACGGATTTAGCACAGATGCGCAGTATTTT	CASKPPDGFSTDAQYF
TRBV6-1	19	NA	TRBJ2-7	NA	TGTGCCAGCTGCCCGGAACGGGTTACCTGGGGGACACACTCCTACGAGCAGTACTTC	CASCPERVTWGTHSYEQYF
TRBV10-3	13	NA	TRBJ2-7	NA	TGTGCCATCAGTGAGTCAGTAGTCAGCGAGCAGTACTTC	CAISESVVSEQYF
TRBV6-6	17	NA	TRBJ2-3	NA	TGTGCTAGCAGCTACTTCACCCGGGCCGCTAGCACAGATACGCAGTATTTT	CASSYFTRAASTDTQYF
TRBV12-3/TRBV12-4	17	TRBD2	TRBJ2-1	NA	TGTGCCAGCAGTTTAAGTCTGCGGGAGGGCTCCTACAATGAGCAGTTCTTC	CASSLSLREGSYNEQFF
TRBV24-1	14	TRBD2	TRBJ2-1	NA	TGTGCCACCAGTGACCGTCTAGCGGGGGATGAGCAGTTCTTC	CATSDRLAGDEQFF
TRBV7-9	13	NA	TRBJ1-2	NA	TGTGCCAGCAGCTTTCAGGGCGACGGGGGCTACACCTTC	CASSFQGDGGYTF
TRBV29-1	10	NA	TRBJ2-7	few	TGCAGCGCCGCCGGTGCATCATGGTACTTC	CSAAGASWYF
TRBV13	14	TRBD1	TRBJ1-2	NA	TGTGCCAGCAGCGCCGCCGGGACAGGGGGTGGCTACACCTTC	CASSAAGTGGGYTF
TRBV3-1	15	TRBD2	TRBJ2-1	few	TGTGCCAGTAGCCAAGATACTAGCGGATACAATGAGCAGTTCTTC	CASSQDTSGYNEQFF
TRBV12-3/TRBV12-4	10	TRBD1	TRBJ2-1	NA	TGTGCCAGCAAGGGGGCGGAGCAGTTCTTC	CASKGAEQFF
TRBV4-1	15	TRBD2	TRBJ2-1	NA	TGCGCCAGCAGCCTGACTAGCGGGGGGGCAGAGGAGCAGTTCTTC	CASSLTSGGAEEQFF
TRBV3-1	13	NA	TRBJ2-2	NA	TGTGCCAGCGGGACACACAACACCGGGGAGCTGTTTTTT	CASGTHNTGELFF
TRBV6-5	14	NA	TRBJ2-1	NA	TGTGCCAGCAGTTCATCGCCCCGGGACAATGAGCAGTTCTTC	CASSSSPRDNEQFF
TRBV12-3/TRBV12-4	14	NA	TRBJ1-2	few	TGTGCCAGCAGTTTATTGTCGACGACTTATGGCTACACCTTC	CASSLLSTTYGYTF
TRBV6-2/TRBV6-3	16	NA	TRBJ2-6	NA	TGTGCCAGCAGTTACGCAGGAGTCTCTGGGGCCAACGTCCTGACTTTC	CASSYAGVSGANVLTF
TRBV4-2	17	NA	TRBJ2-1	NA	TGTGCCAGCAGCCAGGATCTAAGGAGGGGCCATGACAATGAGCAGTTCTTC	CASSQDLRRGHDNEQFF
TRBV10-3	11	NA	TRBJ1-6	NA	TGTGCCAAAGACACCCAGAGTCCCCTCCACTTT	CAKDTQSPLHF